This record looks at one T cell receptor beta chain sequence and its context. Its matching antigen is unknown. PCR involved 60 Vbeta and 13 Jbeta primers. Some clones are missing from TCRdb's copy, which holds only in-frame ones; the method was immunoSEQ multiplex PCR. The sample carries 140,000 to 150,000 clones, less than 85% recorded once. Each donor was healthy, and each was a bone marrow donor. Germline V gene data show CDR1 as SSHAT and CDR2 as FNYEAQ (reference sequence). Trimming removed 5 bases from V and 2 bases from J; junction bases left unmatched: 7. The length of the CDR3 is 15 residues. These data originate in a study of cytomegalovirus exposure and HLA in healthy donors. General observations from the study: Earlier analysis yielded a pattern in which most TCR beta V segments were productive about 90% or about 30% of the time. Trimming of TCR beta V- and J-genes showed a link, identified in a later analysis, to a missense DCLRE1C variant. Listed as cytomegalovirus-associated were 150 to 200 TCR beta chains.

This receptor was obtained from a woman aged 60 to 75 in good health and CMV-seropositive. The sample taken for sequencing was PBMCs. The chain uses TRBV7-7 and TRBJ2-5, with 8 positions matching TRBD1. CDR3 residues: CASSKRTGSQETQYF. CDR3 bases: TGTGCCAGCAGCAAACGGACAGGGTCACAAGAGACCCAGTACTTC. The complete variable domain, with remaining parts taken from reference TRBV7-7 and TRBJ2-5, reads GAGVSQSPRYKVTKRGQDVTLRCDPISSHATLYWYQQALGQGPEFLTYFNYEAQPDKSGLPSDRFSAERPEGSISTLTIQRTEQRDSAMYRCASSKRTGSQETQYFGPGTRLLVL.